The clone carrying this T cell receptor beta chain occurred a few times. This entry belongs to a study of molecular identifiers for immune sequencing clone quantification. Listed TCR primers, together with previously described methods, were used for the bulk TCR libraries. TCRdb independently ran MiXCR on the PCR reads; one entry per CDR3 protein. This table holds about 320,000 distinct CDR3 sequences, roughly a quarter found once. J was trimmed by 2 bases and V by 2 bases; bases with no gene match: 2. CDR3 size: 14 residues. Per the germline V gene, CDR1 is LNHDA and CDR2 is SQIVND (reference sequence).

The sample was naive CD8+ T cells from blood, with Jurkat cell RNA spiked in. Regarding subset: FACS-sorted CD8+CD4-CCR7+CD45RA+ naive T cells. The clonotype originates from a human donor in good health. Some libraries in this study had Jurkat cell RNA spiked in. This rearrangement joins TRBV19 to TRBJ2-7; TRBD1 matches 8 bases. The CDR3 sequence: CASSIPGQAYEQYF. The CDR3 DNA is TGTGCCAGTAGTATACCGGGACAGGCCTACGAGCAGTACTTC.